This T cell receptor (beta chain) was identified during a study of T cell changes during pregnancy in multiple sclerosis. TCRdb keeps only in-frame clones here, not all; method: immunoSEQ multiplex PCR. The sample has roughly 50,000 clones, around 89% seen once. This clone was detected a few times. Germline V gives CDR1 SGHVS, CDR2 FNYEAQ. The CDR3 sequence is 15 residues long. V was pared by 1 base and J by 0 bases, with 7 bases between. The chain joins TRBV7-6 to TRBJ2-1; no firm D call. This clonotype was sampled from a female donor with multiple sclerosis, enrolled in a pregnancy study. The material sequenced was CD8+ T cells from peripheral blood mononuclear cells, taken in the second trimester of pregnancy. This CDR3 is CASSLDPDSYNEQFF. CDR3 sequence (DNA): TGTGCCAGCAGCTTAGATCCAGACTCCTACAATGAGCAGTTCTTC.